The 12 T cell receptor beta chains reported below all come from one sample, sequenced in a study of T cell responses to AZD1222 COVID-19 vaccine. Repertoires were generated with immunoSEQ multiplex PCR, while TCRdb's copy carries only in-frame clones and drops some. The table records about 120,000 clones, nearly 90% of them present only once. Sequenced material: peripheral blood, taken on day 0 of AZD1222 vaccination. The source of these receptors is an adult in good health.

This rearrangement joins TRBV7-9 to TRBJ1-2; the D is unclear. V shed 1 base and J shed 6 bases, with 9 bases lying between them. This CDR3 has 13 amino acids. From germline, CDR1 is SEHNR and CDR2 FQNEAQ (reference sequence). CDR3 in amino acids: CASSLDQEDGYTF. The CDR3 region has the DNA TGTGCCAGCAGCTTAGACCAGGAGGATGGCTACACCTTC.

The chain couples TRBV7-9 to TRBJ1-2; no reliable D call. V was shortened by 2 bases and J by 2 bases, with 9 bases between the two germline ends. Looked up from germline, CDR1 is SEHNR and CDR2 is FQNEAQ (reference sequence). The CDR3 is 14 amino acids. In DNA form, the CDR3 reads TGTGCCAGCAGCTTAAATACGGAAAACTATGGCTACACCTTC. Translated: CASSLNTENYGYTF.

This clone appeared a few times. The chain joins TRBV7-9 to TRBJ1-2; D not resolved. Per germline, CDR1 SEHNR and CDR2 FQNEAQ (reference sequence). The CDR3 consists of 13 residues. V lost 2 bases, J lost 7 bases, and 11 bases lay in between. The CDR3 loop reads CASSLTGLGGYTF. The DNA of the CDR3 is TGTGCCAGCAGCTTAACCGGCCTAGGTGGCTACACCTTC.

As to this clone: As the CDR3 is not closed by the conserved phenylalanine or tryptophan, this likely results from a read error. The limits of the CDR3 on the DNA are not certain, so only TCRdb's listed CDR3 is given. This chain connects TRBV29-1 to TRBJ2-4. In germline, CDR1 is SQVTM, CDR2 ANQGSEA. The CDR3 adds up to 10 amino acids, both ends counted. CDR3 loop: CSGLSCNSTS.

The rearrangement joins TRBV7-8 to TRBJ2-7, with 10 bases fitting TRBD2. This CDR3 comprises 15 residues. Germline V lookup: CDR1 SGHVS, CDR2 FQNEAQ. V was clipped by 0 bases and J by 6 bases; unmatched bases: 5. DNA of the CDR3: TGTGCCAGCAGCTTAGCTCGGACTAGCGGCTCCGAGCAGTACTTC. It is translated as CASSLARTSGSEQYF. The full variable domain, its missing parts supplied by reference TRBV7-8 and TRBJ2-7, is GAGVSQSPRYKVAKRGQDVALRCDPISGHVSLFWYQQALGQGPEFLTYFQNEAQLDKSGLPSDRFFAERPEGSVSTLKIQRTQQEDSAVYLCASSLARTSGSEQYFGPGTRLTVT.

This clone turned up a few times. The CDR3 protein is CASSLIPGYGYTF. DNA for the CDR3: TGTGCCAGCAGCTTGATCCCGGGCTATGGCTACACCTTC. The genes are TRBV5-5 and TRBJ1-2, with D unclear. V was pared by 1 base and J by 4 bases, with 8 bases between. The germline CDR1 and CDR2 sequences are SGHKS and YYEKEE (reference sequence). This CDR3 spans 13 amino acids.

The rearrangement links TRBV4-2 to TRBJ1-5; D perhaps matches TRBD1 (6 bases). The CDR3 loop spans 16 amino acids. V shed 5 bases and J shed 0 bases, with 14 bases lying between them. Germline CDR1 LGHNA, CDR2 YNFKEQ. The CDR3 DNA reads TGTGCCAGCAGCGAAGCGGGGGGCGTTAGCAATCAGCCCCAGCATTTT. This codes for CASSEAGGVSNQPQHF.

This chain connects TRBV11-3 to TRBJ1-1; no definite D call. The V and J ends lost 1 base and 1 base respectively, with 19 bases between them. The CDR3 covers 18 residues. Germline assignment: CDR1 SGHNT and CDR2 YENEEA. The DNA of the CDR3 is TGTGCCAGCAGCTTAGTATCTAGGGAGGGAGAGTCGAACACTGAAGCTTTCTTT. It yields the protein CASSLVSREGESNTEAFF.

The CDR3 region has the DNA TGTGCCAGCAGCCAAGAAGGGGCGGGAGTAACAGATACGCAGTATTTT. Residues: CASSQEGAGVTDTQYF. The V call is TRBV3-1 (or the pseudogene TRBV3-2), the J call TRBJ2-3; 7 nucleotides agree with TRBD2. The CDR3 runs to 16 residues. In germline, CDR1 is LGHDT, CDR2 YNNKEL (reference sequence). V gave up 0 bases and J gave up 3 bases; unmatched junction bases: 6.

The CDR3 loop reads CAWSWRGNQPQHF. The CDR3 bases are TGTGCCTGGAGTTGGCGGGGCAATCAGCCCCAGCATTTT. The chain joins TRBV30 to TRBJ1-5; no clear D gene. The germline V gene encodes CDR1 GTSNPN and CDR2 SVGIG (reference sequence). V lost 2 bases, J lost 2 bases, and 7 bases lay in between. This CDR3 contains 13 residues.

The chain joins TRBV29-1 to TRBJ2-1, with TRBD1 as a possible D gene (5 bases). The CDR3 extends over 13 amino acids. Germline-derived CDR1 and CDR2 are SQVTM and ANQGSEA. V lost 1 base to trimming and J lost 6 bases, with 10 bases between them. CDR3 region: CSVEGVRVNEQFF. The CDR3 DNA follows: TGCAGCGTTGAAGGGGTCAGGGTCAATGAGCAGTTCTTC.

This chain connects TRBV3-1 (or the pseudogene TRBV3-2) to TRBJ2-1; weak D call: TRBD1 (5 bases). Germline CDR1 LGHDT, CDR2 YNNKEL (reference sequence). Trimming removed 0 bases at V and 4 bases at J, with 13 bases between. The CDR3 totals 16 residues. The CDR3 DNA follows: TGTGCCAGCAGCCAAGAGGGCAGGGTCCGATACAATGAGCAGTTCTTC. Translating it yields CASSQEGRVRYNEQFF.